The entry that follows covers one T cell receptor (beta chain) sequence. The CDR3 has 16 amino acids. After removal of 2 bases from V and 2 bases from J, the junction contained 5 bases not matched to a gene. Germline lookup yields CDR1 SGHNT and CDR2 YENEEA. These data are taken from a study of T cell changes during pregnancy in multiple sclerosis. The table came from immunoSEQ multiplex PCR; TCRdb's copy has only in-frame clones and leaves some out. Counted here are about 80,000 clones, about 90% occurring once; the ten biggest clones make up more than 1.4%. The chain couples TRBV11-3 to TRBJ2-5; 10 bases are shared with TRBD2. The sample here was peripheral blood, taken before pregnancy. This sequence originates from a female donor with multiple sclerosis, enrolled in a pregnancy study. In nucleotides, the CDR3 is TGTGCCAGCAGCTTAAGTCCAGCGGGGGGGCAAGAGACCCAGTACTTC. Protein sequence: CASSLSPAGGQETQYF.